A selection of T cell receptor beta chains follows, all from one sample in a study of T cells in Graves' hyperthyroidism and ophthalmopathy. TCRdb recomputed calls from the multiplex PCR reads with MiXCR, one row per CDR3 protein. The profile shows about 610,000 distinct CDR3 sequences, 14% to 15% of them singletons. The sequencing input was blood. Source of these receptors: a woman between 35 and 50 years old with Graves' ophthalmopathy. CDR3s leave out the opening cysteine and the closing phenylalanine or tryptophan. Each record gives: D gene, V gene, CDR3 protein. D genes are given only for firm matches.

NA | TRBV20-1 | SARSSGLADEQY
NA | TRBV28 | ASSLNQRDIQY
NA | TRBV19 | ASSGGPNTEAF
NA | TRBV20-1 | SARAQGRNTGELF
NA | TRBV12-3/TRBV12-4 | ASSPALASTDTQY
NA | TRBV15 | ATSPGPVINIQY
NA | TRBV20-1 | SAGLRSQVTYEQY
NA | TRBV20-1 | SARDLGGQPQH
NA | TRBV6-1 | ASSEVQLGGELF
NA | TRBV20-1 | SAHGTASSYEQY
TRBD1 | TRBV10-3 | AISSTGETEAF
TRBD2 | TRBV11-2 | ASTDGGGRYEQY
NA | TRBV29-1 | SGALANYGYT
TRBD1 | TRBV13 | ASSRWTGVDEQY
TRBD1 | TRBV19 | ASSIRDREYEQY
TRBD2 | TRBV7-9 | ASSPGSSGIYEQY
TRBD2 | TRBV7-3 | ASSLSGGPPYEQY
TRBD1 | TRBV7-3 | ASSRGQYNEQF
NA | TRBV18 | ASSRTQGHDEQY
TRBD2 | TRBV2 | ASRQREYGDEQY
TRBD2 | TRBV4-1 | ASSLGLAGVTNTGELF
TRBD2 | TRBV25-1 | ASSSTWTSGRGREETQY
NA | TRBV7-2 | ASSPDRAKETQY
NA | TRBV12-3/TRBV12-4 | ASSQTGYTYEQY